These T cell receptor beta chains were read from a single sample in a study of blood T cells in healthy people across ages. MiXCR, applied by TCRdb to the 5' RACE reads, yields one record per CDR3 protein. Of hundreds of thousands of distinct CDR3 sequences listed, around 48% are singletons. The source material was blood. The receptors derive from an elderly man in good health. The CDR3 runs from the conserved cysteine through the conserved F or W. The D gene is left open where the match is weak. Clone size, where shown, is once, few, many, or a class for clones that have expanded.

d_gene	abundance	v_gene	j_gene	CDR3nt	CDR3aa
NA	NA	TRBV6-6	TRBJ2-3	TGTGCCAGCAGTTACCGATTTTGGGACGGGGAAACAGATACGCAGTATTTT	CASSYRFWDGETDTQYF
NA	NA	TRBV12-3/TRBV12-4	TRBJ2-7	TGTGCCAGCAGTTTCACCCTTCGCGAATACGAGCAGTACTTC	CASSFTLREYEQYF
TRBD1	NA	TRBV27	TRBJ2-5	TGTGCCAGCAGTTTTCCCGTCCCGCAGGACAGGGGTGGGGAGCAGTACTTC	CASSFPVPQDRGGEQYF
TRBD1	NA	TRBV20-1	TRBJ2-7	TGCAGTGCTAGAGCCTACAGGGGCTACGAGCAGTACTTC	CSARAYRGYEQYF
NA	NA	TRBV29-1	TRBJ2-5	TGCAGCGTTGGGGACACATTCCAAGAGACCCAGTACTTC	CSVGDTFQETQYF
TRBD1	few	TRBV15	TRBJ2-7	TGTGCCACCAGCAGAGATAGGGGACAGAACCAAGGCGAGCAGTACTTC	CATSRDRGQNQGEQYF
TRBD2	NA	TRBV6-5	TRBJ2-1	TGTGCCAGCAGTTACTCGGGTAGCGGGATGAGCTCCTACAATGAGCAGTTCTTC	CASSYSGSGMSSYNEQFF
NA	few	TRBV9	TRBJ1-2	TGTGCCAGCAGCTCTTCAACGGGACACCGCTATGGCTACACCTTC	CASSSSTGHRYGYTF
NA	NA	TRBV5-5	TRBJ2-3	TGTGCCAGCAGCTTGGAGTGGGCCGCTAGCACGGATGCGCAGTATTTT	CASSLEWAASTDAQYF
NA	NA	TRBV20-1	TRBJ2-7	TGCAGTGCCTCACGGACAGACTACTACGAGCAGTACTTC	CSASRTDYYEQYF
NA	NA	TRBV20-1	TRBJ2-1	TGCAGTGCTAGCGACCCAGCGGGCAATGAGCAGTTCTTC	CSASDPAGNEQFF
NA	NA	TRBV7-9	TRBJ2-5	TGTGCCAGCAGCTCCTTCCTGTACCAAGGGACCCAGTACTTC	CASSSFLYQGTQYF
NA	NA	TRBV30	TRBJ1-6	TGTGCCTGGAGTCCCTTGACATTCTCACCCCTCCACTTT	CAWSPLTFSPLHF
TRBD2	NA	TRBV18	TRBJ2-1	TGTGCCAGCTCACTGCGACTAGCGGGAGGGACCTACAATGAGCAGTTCTTC	CASSLRLAGGTYNEQFF
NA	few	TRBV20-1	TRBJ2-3	TGCAGTGCTAGAGGGATCCGTAGCACAGATACGCAGTATTTT	CSARGIRSTDTQYF
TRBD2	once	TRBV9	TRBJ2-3	TGTGCCAGCAGCCCGCGGGGGACCTCCGGAACAGATACGCAGTATTTT	CASSPRGTSGTDTQYF
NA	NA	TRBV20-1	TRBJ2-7	TGCAGTGCTAGACTCACGGGGCGCTTGGGGGAGCAGTACTTC	CSARLTGRLGEQYF
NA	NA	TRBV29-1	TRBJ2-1	TGCAGCGTGGGAGTGGGGGCAGACGAGCAGTTCTTC	CSVGVGADEQFF
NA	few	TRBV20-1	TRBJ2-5	TGCAGTGCGAGATGGACAGAAGAGACCCAGTACTTC	CSARWTEETQYF
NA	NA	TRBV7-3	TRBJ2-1	TGTGTCAGCAGCTTAACGTTAACGGCAGGCCTATCCTACAATGAGCAGTTCTTC	CVSSLTLTAGLSYNEQFF
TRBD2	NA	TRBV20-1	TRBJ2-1	TGCAGTGCTTCGGGACTAGCGGGATCGGATGAGCAGTTCTTC	CSASGLAGSDEQFF
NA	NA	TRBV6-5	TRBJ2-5	TGTGCCAGCAGTTACAGAGGGAGTCGTGGGGAGACCCAGTACTTC	CASSYRGSRGETQYF
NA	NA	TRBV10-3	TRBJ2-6	TGTGCCACCCGGACAGACTCTGGGGCCAACGTCCTGACTTTC	CATRTDSGANVLTF
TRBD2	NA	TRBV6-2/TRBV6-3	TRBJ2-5	TGTGCCAGCAGTATAACCGGGACTAGCGGAGAGACCCAGTACTTC	CASSITGTSGETQYF
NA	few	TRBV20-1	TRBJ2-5	TGCAGTGCCGTCATTTACGGCAGGGAGCAGTACTTC	CSAVIYGREQYF
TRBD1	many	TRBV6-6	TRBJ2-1	TGTGCCAGCAGTTACTCGCTGGTTCAGGGGGCTGGCAATGAGCAGTTCTTC	CASSYSLVQGAGNEQFF
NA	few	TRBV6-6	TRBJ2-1	TGTGCCAGCAGTTACTTTAGACAGTATATTTCCTACAATGAGCAGTTCTTC	CASSYFRQYISYNEQFF
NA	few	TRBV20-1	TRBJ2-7	TGCAGTGCTAGAGTTGAAGGCGGGCCAGGACTCTCCCGCGAGCAGTACTTC	CSARVEGGPGLSREQYF
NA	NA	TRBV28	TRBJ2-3	TGTGCCAGCAGTCCCGGGACGTGGGGGAGCACAGATACGCAGTATTTT	CASSPGTWGSTDTQYF
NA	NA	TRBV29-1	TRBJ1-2	TGCAGCGTTGCAGACCATTTAGGGGGCTACACCTTC	CSVADHLGGYTF
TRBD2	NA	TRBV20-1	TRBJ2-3	TGCAGTGCCCATGCGGAAGGACTAGCGGGAGAGTCGAGCACAGATACGCAGTATTTT	CSAHAEGLAGESSTDTQYF
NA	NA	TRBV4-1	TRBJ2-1	TGCGCCAGCAGCCAAGAGGGCAGTTTCTATGAGCAGTTCTTC	CASSQEGSFYEQFF
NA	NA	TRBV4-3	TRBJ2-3	TGCGCCAGCAGCCAAGATCTTGGGGGCGCAGGCACAGATACGCAGTATTTT	CASSQDLGGAGTDTQYF
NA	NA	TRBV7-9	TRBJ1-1	TGTGCCAGCAGCCCAGTTAAGGAAATGCACACTGAAGCTTTCTTT	CASSPVKEMHTEAFF
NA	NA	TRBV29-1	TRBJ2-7	TGCAGCGTTGAGTCCTGGCAGGGGGGCGAGCAGTACTTC	CSVESWQGGEQYF
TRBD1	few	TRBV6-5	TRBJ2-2	TGTGCCAGCAGTGGTACAGGGGCCGGCACCGGGGAGCTGTTTTTT	CASSGTGAGTGELFF
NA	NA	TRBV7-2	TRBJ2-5	TGTGCCAGCAGCTCTACAGGAACGCGTCAAGAGACCCAGTACTTC	CASSSTGTRQETQYF
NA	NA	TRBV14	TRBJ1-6	TGTGCCAGCAGCCCCCGGACCCGACAATATCCCCTCCACTTT	CASSPRTRQYPLHF
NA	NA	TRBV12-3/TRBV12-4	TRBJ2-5	TGTGCCAGCAGTCTGGGGACCGCCGTACGACAAGAGACCCAGTACTTC	CASSLGTAVRQETQYF
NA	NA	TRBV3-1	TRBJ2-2	TGTGCCAGCAGCCAATATCATCCCGGGGAGCTGTTTTTT	CASSQYHPGELFF
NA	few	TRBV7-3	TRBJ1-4	TGTGCCAGCAGCTTAATGAGGGCCGGGGCCAGCGAAAAACTGTTTTTT	CASSLMRAGASEKLFF
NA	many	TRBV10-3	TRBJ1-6	TGTGCCATCAGTGAAAGCTCCTATAATTCACCCCTCCACTTT	CAISESSYNSPLHF
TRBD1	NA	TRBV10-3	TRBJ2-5	TGTGCCATCAGGACAGGGACCCAAGAGACCCAGTACTTC	CAIRTGTQETQYF
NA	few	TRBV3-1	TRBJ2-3	TGTGCCAGCAGCGTACCCGGGACGGGCACAGATACGCAGTATTTT	CASSVPGTGTDTQYF
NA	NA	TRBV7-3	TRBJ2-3	TGTGCCAGCAGCTTAATGGCAGCCACAGATACGCAGTATTTT	CASSLMAATDTQYF
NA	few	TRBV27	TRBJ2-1	TGTGCCAGCCGCTCGAGCTCCTACAATGAGCAGTTCTTC	CASRSSSYNEQFF
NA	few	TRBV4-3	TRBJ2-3	TGCGCCAGCAGCCGCATCATTAGCTCTCCAGATACGCAGTATTTT	CASSRIISSPDTQYF
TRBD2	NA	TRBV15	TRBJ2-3	TGTGCCACCAGCAAACCGGGACTAGCGGAGCCAGATACGCAGTATTTT	CATSKPGLAEPDTQYF
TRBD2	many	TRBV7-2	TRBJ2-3	TGTGCCAGCAGCTTCGGCGGGAGTTACAGCACAGATACGCAGTATTTT	CASSFGGSYSTDTQYF
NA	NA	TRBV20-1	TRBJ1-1	TGCAGTGCTAGAGCCCCCGGTATCCAGGGTGAAGCTTTCTTT	CSARAPGIQGEAFF
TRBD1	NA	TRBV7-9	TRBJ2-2	TGTGCCAGCAGCGGACAGGGGTCGAACACCGGGGAGCTGTTTTTT	CASSGQGSNTGELFF
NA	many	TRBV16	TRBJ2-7	TGTGCCAGCAGCCACCACAGGGTGGTCTACGAGCAGTACTTC	CASSHHRVVYEQYF
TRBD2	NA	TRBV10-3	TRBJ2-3	TGTGCCAACCTACGAGGGTATTCCAGCGGGAGGGGAAATACGCAGTATTTT	CANLRGYSSGRGNTQYF
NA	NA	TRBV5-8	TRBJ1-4	TGTGCCAGCAGCGGGGGGATATCGAATGAAAAACTGTTTTTT	CASSGGISNEKLFF
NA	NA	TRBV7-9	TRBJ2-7	TGTGCCAGCAGCTTGGGGATTACAGGCACCGAGCAGTACTTC	CASSLGITGTEQYF